Shown below are 15 T cell receptor beta chains from a single sample sequenced in a study of blood T cell repertoires in COVID-19. TCRdb's copy holds only in-frame clones and misses some; the assay was immunoSEQ multiplex PCR. The repertoire consists of approximately 300,000 clones, with approximately 90% occurring once and the leading ten covering around 0.8%. Sequences were obtained from peripheral blood. The source of these receptors is a man younger than 45 with acute or convalescent COVID-19.

Regarding this clone: Other DNA sequences in the same sample also yield this CDR3. The rearrangement uses TRBV4-2 and TRBJ2-5, with 7 bases that match TRBD2. Looked up from germline, CDR1 is LGHNA and CDR2 is YNFKEQ. V trimming: 4 bases; J trimming: 3 bases; junction bases outside the gene matches: 8. This CDR3 has 15 amino acids. For the CDR3, the DNA is TGTGCCAGCAGCCGTTCCGGGACTATAGAAGAGACCCAGTACTTC. This sequence encodes CASSRSGTIEETQYF.

V gene TRBV28 combines with J gene TRBJ2-5; the match to TRBD2 covers 9 bases. Germline trimming cut 7 bases from V and 3 bases from J; bases unmatched to any gene: 6. The CDR3 covers 14 residues. Germline CDR1 MDHEN, CDR2 SYDVKM. CDR3 loop: CASKIAGDKETQYF. CDR3 nucleotides: TGTGCCAGCAAAATAGCGGGGGATAAAGAGACCCAGTACTTC.

The V and J genes are TRBV2 and TRBJ2-7, with 8 bases matching TRBD1. There are 14 residues in the CDR3. CDR1 and CDR2 from the germline V gene are SNHLY and FYNNEI. J lost 1 base, V lost 6 bases, and 5 bases had no gene match. In DNA form, the CDR3 reads TGTGCCAGCAGCAGGGACAGGTTATCCTACGAGCAGTACTTC. This encodes CASSRDRLSYEQYF.

The V gene is TRBV6-5, the J gene TRBJ2-2, with 7 bases that match TRBD2. With 8 bases clipped from V and 6 bases from J, the junction kept 9 bases outside the gene matches. Germline CDR1 reads MNHEY; CDR2 reads SVGAGI. This CDR3 comprises 14 residues. The chain's CDR3 is CASSQIGGAGELFF. The DNA of the CDR3 is TGTGCCAGCTCGCAAATTGGGGGGGCCGGGGAGCTGTTTTTT.

The chain joins TRBV7-9 to TRBJ2-3; D is undetermined. The CDR3 spans 14 residues. CDR1 and CDR2 from the germline V gene are SEHNR and FQNEAQ (reference sequence). V was trimmed by 2 bases and J by 8 bases, leaving 14 bases between them. CDR3 protein: CASSLLAGPRTQYF. CDR3 nucleotides: TGTGCCAGCAGCTTATTGGCAGGCCCTCGTACGCAGTATTTT. Full variable domain (remainder filled in from reference TRBV7-9 and TRBJ2-3): DTGVSQNPRHKITKRGQNVTFRCDPISEHNRLYWYRQTLGQGPEFLTYFQNEAQLEKSRLLSDRFSAERPKGSFSTLEIQRTEQGDSAMYLCASSLLAGPRTQYFGPGTRLTVL.

The rearrangement uses TRBV3-1 (or the pseudogene TRBV3-2) and TRBJ1-2; TRBD1 aligns across 10 bases. This CDR3 spans 13 amino acids. The germline CDR1 and CDR2 sequences are LGHDT and YNNKEL (reference sequence). Trimming cost V 1 base and J 7 bases; bases outside gene matches: 0. Here the CDR3 reads CASSQGTGGGYTF. The CDR3 DNA is TGTGCCAGCAGCCAAGGGACAGGGGGTGGCTACACCTTC.

This clone was recorded once. CDR3 in amino acids: CASSLVWGDGYTF. CDR3 nucleotides: TGTGCCAGCAGTTTGGTCTGGGGCGATGGCTACACCTTC. The V call is TRBV28, the J call TRBJ1-2; D is perhaps TRBD1 (5 bases). CDR1 is MDHEN and CDR2 is SYDVKM in the germline V gene. The length of the CDR3 is 13 residues. The V and J ends lost 3 bases and 6 bases respectively, with 11 bases between them.

The V gene is TRBV11-1, the J gene TRBJ1-1; 7 nucleotides agree with TRBD1. V lost 2 bases and J lost 5; bases outside the gene matches: 2. This CDR3 is built from 13 residues. CDR1 is SGHAT, CDR2 FQDESV, per germline (reference sequence). The CDR3, as DNA: TGTGCCAGCAGCTTAAACAGGGGTACTGAAGCTTTCTTT. It codes for CASSLNRGTEAFF.

This clone appeared once. This sequence joins TRBV30 and TRBJ2-7; perhaps TRBD2 as D (5 bases). The length of the CDR3 is 14 residues. Trimming took 8 bases from V and 0 from J, leaving 17 bases between them. Germline CDR1 is GTSNPN and CDR2 is SVGIG (reference sequence). DNA of the CDR3: TGTGCCGGAGGAGGCGGGTTGCACTCCTACGAGCAGTACTTC. It encodes CAGGGGLHSYEQYF.

This clone was seen a few times. V is TRBV7-2 and J is TRBJ2-1, with 13 bases aligning to TRBD2. The CDR3 covers 15 residues. Looked up from germline, CDR1 is SGHTA and CDR2 is FQGNSA. The V segment lost 6 bases and the J segment 10 bases; nucleotides outside the gene matches: 9. For the CDR3, the DNA is TGTGCCAGCAGTCGCGCCCGACTAGCGGGGGGAGAGCAGTTCTTC. Translation: CASSRARLAGGEQFF.

The chain recombines TRBV7-2 with TRBJ2-1, with 15 bases fitting TRBD2. Unmatched junction bases numbered 7, after V lost 3 bases and J lost 7 bases. The CDR3 contains 17 residues. Germline V gene sequence: CDR1 SGHTA, CDR2 FQGNSA. CDR3 in amino acids: CASSFGLAGGPENEQFF. The CDR3 DNA reads TGTGCCAGCAGCTTCGGACTAGCGGGAGGGCCGGAAAATGAGCAGTTCTTC.

The rearrangement uses TRBV7-9 and TRBJ2-7; no clear D gene. CDR3 length: 13 amino acids. Germline values: CDR1 SEHNR, CDR2 FQNEAQ (reference sequence). V was shortened by 6 bases and J by 5 bases, with 14 bases between the two germline ends. CDR3 DNA sequence: TGTGCCAGCAGTCCCGGTGCAGGCAACGAGCAGTACTTC. Amino acid sequence: CASSPGAGNEQYF.

This rearrangement joins TRBV3-1 (or the pseudogene TRBV3-2) to TRBJ2-7; 9 bases are a match to TRBD1. In germline, CDR1 is LGHDT, CDR2 YNNKEL (reference sequence). The CDR3 extends over 15 amino acids. V shed 4 bases and J 2 bases; nucleotides not matched to a gene: 6. The CDR3 is CASSPGGTGTYEQYF. The DNA for the CDR3 is TGTGCCAGCAGCCCCGGCGGGACAGGGACCTACGAGCAGTACTTC.

This rearrangement joins TRBV10-1 to TRBJ2-1, with D perhaps matching TRBD2 (6 bases). Trimming shortened V by 0 bases and J by 13 bases, and 13 bases separated the two germline ends. The germline CDR1 and CDR2 sequences are WNHNN and SYGVQD (reference sequence). The CDR3 runs 13 residues. CDR3 bases: TGCGCCAGCAGTGAGTCGGGACTTGCCACCCAGTTCTTC. Amino acid sequence: CASSESGLATQFF.

The V call is TRBV5-4, the J call TRBJ1-1; D remains unclear. The CDR3 is 12 amino acids. V shed 4 bases and J shed 1 base, with 5 bases lying between them. CDR1 is SGHNT, CDR2 YYREEE, per germline (reference sequence). This CDR3 reads CASSEANTEAFF. CDR3 bases: TGTGCCAGCAGCGAAGCGAACACTGAAGCTTTCTTT.